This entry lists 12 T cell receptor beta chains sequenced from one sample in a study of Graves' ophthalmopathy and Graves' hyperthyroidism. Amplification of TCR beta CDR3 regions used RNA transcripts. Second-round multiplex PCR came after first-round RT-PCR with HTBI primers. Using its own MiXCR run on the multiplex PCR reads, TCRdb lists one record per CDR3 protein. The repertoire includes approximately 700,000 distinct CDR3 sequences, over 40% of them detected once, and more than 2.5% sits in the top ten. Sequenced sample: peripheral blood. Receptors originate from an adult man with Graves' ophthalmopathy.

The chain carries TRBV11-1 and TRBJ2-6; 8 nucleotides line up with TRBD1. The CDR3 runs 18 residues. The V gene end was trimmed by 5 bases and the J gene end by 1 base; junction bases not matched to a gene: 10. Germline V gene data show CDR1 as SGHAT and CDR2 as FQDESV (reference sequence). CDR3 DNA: TGTGCCAGCAGCCAAACCGGGACAGGAGGTTCTGGGGCCAACGTCCTGACTTTC. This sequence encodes CASSQTGTGGSGANVLTF.

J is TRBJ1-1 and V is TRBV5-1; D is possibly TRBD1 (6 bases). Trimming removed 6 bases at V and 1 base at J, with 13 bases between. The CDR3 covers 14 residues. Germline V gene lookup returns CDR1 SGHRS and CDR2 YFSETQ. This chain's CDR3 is CASKVAGANTEAFF. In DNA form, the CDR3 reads TGCGCCAGCAAGGTGGCAGGGGCGAACACTGAAGCTTTCTTT.

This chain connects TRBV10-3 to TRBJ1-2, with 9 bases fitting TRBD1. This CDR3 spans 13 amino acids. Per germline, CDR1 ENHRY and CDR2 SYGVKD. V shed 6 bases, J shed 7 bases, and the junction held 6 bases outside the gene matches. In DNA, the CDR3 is TGTGCCATCAGCGTTGGGACAGGGTTTGGCTACACCTTC. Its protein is CAISVGTGFGYTF.

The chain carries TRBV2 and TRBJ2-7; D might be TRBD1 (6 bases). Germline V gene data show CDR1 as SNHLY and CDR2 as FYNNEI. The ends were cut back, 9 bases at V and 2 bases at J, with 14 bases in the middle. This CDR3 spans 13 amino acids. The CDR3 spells CARGDISTYEQYF. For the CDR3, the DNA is TGTGCCAGAGGGGACATCAGCACCTACGAGCAGTACTTC. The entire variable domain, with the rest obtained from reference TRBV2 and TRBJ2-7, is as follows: EPEVTQTPSHQVTQMGQEVILRCVPISNHLYFYWYRQILGQKVEFLVSFYNNEISEKSEIFDDQFSVERPDGSNFTLKIRSTKLEDSAMYFCARGDISTYEQYFGPGTRLTVT.

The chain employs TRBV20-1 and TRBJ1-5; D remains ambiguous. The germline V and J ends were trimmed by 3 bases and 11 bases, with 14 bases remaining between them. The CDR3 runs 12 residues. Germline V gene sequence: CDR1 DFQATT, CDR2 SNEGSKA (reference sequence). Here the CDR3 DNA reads TGCAGTGCTAGTGCCGTAACGATGGCCCAGCATTTT. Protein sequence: CSASAVTMAQHF.

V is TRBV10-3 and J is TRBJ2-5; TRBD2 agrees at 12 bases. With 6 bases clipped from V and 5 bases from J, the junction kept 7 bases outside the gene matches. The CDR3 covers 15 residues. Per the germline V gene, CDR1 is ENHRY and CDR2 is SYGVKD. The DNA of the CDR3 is TGTGCCATCAGCCCCGGGACTAGCGGGCTGGAGACCCAGTACTTC. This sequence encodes CAISPGTSGLETQYF.

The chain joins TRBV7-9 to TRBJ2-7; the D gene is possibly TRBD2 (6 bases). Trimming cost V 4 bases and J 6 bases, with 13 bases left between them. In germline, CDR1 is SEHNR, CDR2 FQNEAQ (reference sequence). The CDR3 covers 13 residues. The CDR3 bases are TGTGCCAGCAGCTCAATCATGGGGGGCGAGCAGTACTTC. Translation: CASSSIMGGEQYF. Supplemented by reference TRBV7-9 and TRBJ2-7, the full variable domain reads DTGVSQNPRHKITKRGQNVTFRCDPISEHNRLYWYRQTLGQGPEFLTYFQNEAQLEKSRLLSDRFSAERPKGSFSTLEIQRTEQGDSAMYLCASSSIMGGEQYFGPGTRLTVT.

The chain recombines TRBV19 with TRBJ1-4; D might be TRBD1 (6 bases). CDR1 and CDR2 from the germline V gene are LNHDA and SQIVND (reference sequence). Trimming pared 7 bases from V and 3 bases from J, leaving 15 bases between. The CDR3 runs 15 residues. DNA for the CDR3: TGTGCCAGTAAACCTTACAGGGCGGCTAATGAAAAACTGTTTTTT. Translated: CASKPYRAANEKLFF.

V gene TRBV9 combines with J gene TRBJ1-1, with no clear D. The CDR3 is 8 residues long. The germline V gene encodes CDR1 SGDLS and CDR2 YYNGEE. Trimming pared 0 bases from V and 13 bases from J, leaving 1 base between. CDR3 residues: CASSVGFF. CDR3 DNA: TGTGCCAGCAGCGTAGGTTTCTTT.

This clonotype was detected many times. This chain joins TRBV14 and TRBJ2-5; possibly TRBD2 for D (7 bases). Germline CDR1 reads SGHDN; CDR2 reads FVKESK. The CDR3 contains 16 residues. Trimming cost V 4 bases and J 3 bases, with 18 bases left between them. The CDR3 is CASSLPYRGTKETQYF. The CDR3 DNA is TGTGCCAGCAGCCTTCCCTATAGGGGGACTAAAGAGACCCAGTACTTC.

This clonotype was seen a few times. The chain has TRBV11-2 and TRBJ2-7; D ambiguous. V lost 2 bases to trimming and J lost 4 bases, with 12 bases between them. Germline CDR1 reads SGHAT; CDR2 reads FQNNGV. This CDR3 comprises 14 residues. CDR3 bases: TGTGCCAGCAGCTTACTACGACGGGTGTACGAGCAGTACTTC. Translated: CASSLLRRVYEQYF. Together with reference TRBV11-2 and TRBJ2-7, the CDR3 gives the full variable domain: EAGVAQSPRYKIIEKRQSVAFWCNPISGHATLYWYQQILGQGPKLLIQFQNNGVVDDSQLPKDRFSAERLKGVDSTLKIQPAKLEDSAVYLCASSLLRRVYEQYFGPGTRLTVT.

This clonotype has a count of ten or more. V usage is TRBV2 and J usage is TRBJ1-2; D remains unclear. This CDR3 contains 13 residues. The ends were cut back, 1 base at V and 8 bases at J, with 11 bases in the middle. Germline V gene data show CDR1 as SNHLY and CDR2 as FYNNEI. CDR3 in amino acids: CASSEGTRPGYTF. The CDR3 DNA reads TGTGCCAGCAGTGAAGGCACTAGGCCGGGCTACACCTTC. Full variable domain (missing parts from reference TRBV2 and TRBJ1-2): EPEVTQTPSHQVTQMGQEVILRCVPISNHLYFYWYRQILGQKVEFLVSFYNNEISEKSEIFDDQFSVERPDGSNFTLKIRSTKLEDSAMYFCASSEGTRPGYTFGSGTRLTVV.